Listed below are T cell receptor beta chains from one sample, sequenced in a study of T cell repertoires in cytomegalovirus infection. TCRdb re-called the reads with MiXCR, one entry per CDR3 protein. The table shows 510,000 or so distinct CDR3 sequences, with around a quarter occurring only once. What was sequenced was PBMCs. These receptors were taken from a human donor in good health (CMV status not recorded). Some clones in this sample may be carry-over from other donors' samples. Each CDR3 is given with its conserved first and last residue. D genes are given only for firm matches. Where a row states a size, it is once, few, many or the class of an expanded clone; other rows omit it.

j_call | clone_size | v_call | d_call | cdr3_aa | cdr3_nt
TRBJ2-5 | . | TRBV20-1 | TRBD2 | CSAIDGSGRAEYQETQYF | TGCAGTGCTATAGATGGTAGCGGGAGGGCTGAGTACCAAGAGACCCAGTACTTC
TRBJ2-3 | . | TRBV7-9 | . | CASSKTRVRDTQYF | TGTGCCAGCAGCAAAACCAGGGTGAGAGATACGCAGTATTTT
TRBJ1-3 | . | TRBV12-5 | . | CASGFNNEDTRNSGNTIYF | TGTGCTAGTGGTTTCAACAACGAAGACACGCGAAACTCTGGAAACACCATATATTTT
TRBJ2-3 | . | TRBV7-3 | . | CASSLGNVLPDTQYF | TGTGCCAGCAGCTTAGGAAACGTTTTACCAGATACGCAGTATTTT
TRBJ1-2 | . | TRBV7-6 | . | CASSPLNDPEGYTF | TGTGCCAGCAGCCCTCTAAATGACCCTGAGGGCTACACCTTC
TRBJ2-1 | few | TRBV20-1 | TRBD2 | CSARRGALGFF | TGCAGTGCTAGGCGGGGGGCGCTTGGTTTCTTC
TRBJ2-1 | many | TRBV7-2 | TRBD2 | CASSGTSGRPSYNEQFF | TGTGCCAGCAGCGGGACTAGCGGGAGGCCCTCCTACAATGAGCAGTTCTTC
TRBJ2-1 | . | TRBV6-6 | . | CASSSPEGYNEQFF | TGTGCCAGCAGCTCCCCCGAAGGGTACAATGAGCAGTTCTTC
TRBJ2-2 | . | TRBV30 | . | CAWTRGAGELFF | TGTGCCTGGACCAGGGGGGCCGGGGAGCTGTTTTTT
TRBJ1-1 | . | TRBV19 | . | CASSIGGSTEAFF | TGTGCCAGTAGTATAGGAGGGAGCACTGAAGCTTTCTTT
TRBJ1-3 | . | TRBV6-2/TRBV6-3 | . | CASSYPPNRSSGNTIYF | TGTGCCAGCAGTTACCCGCCGAACAGGAGCTCTGGAAACACCATATATTTT
TRBJ2-6 | . | TRBV5-1 | . | CASSLVGSGFSGANVLTF | TGCGCCAGCAGCTTGGTGGGCTCGGGTTTCTCTGGGGCCAACGTCCTGACTTTC
TRBJ1-1 | . | TRBV2 | . | CASDPTDSLNTEAFF | TGTGCCAGCGACCCCACGGACAGCCTGAACACTGAAGCTTTCTTT
TRBJ1-1 | many | TRBV7-4 | . | CASSPCRKLLNTEAFF | TGTGCCAGCAGCCCCTGCAGGAAGCTTTTGAACACTGAAGCTTTCTTT
TRBJ2-1 | few | TRBV27 | . | CASSPVAAPWNEQFF | TGTGCCAGCAGCCCGGTAGCGGCACCTTGGAATGAGCAGTTCTTC
TRBJ2-6 | few | TRBV18 | . | CASSPIPGVTGTLSGANVLTF | TGTGCCAGCTCACCAATTCCAGGTGTAACCGGGACCCTCTCTGGGGCCAACGTCCTGACTTTC
TRBJ1-1 | . | TRBV7-4 | TRBD1 | CASSAGQGARTEAFF | TGTGCCAGCAGCGCCGGACAGGGGGCGCGGACTGAAGCTTTCTTT
TRBJ2-7 | many | TRBV7-9 | . | CASSSVGAVSSYEQYF | TGTGCCAGCAGCTCCGTCGGAGCGGTGAGCTCCTACGAGCAGTACTTC
TRBJ2-3 | many | TRBV7-8 | . | CASSSQSGTDTQYF | TGTGCCAGCAGCTCCCAATCGGGCACAGATACGCAGTATTTT
TRBJ2-1 | . | TRBV11-3 | . | CASSLTSSTYNEQFF | TGTGCCAGCAGCCTTACTTCCAGTACCTACAATGAGCAGTTCTTC
TRBJ2-5 | . | TRBV7-3 | . | CASSLDVRETQYF | TGTGCCAGCAGCTTAGACGTGCGAGAGACCCAGTACTTC
TRBJ2-1 | few | TRBV19 | . | CASSIGGGRREQFF | TGTGCCAGTAGTATAGGTGGGGGTAGGCGTGAGCAGTTCTTC
TRBJ1-4 | many | TRBV6-5 | . | CASSYGGSAGLNEKLFF | TGTGCCAGCAGTTACGGAGGTTCGGCAGGCCTTAATGAAAAACTGTTTTTT
TRBJ1-1 | . | TRBV4-1 | . | CANSQVEERVTEAFF | TGCGCCAACAGCCAAGTCGAGGAAAGGGTCACTGAAGCTTTCTTT
TRBJ2-1 | few | TRBV7-2 | TRBD2 | CASSLGDRLAGDEQFF | TGTGCCAGCAGCTTAGGGGACAGACTAGCGGGAGATGAGCAGTTCTTC
TRBJ1-1 | . | TRBV12-3/TRBV12-4 | . | CASSAGERAFF | TGTGCCAGCAGTGCAGGGGAACGAGCTTTCTTT
TRBJ1-1 | many | TRBV6-1 | TRBD1 | CATARDRVAEAFF | TGTGCCACGGCACGGGACAGGGTGGCTGAAGCTTTCTTT